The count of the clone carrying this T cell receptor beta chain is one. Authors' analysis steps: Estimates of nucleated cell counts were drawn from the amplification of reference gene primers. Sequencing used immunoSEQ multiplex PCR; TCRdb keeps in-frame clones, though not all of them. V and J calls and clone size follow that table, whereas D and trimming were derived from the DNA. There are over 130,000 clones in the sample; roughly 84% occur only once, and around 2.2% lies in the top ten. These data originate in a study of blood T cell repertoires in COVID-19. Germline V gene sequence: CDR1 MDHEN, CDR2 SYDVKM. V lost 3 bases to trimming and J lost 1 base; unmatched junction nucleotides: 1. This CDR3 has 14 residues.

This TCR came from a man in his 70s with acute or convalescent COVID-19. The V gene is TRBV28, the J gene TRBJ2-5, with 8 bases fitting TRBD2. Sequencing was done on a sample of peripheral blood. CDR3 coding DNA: TGTGCCAGCAGTTTTCGGGAGGGCCAAGAGACCCAGTACTTC. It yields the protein CASSFREGQETQYF.